Sequencing of this T cell receptor beta chain was carried out in a study of neurological immune-mediated disorders. TCRdb re-called the 5' RACE reads with MiXCR, one entry per CDR3 protein. The top ten hold about 1.9% of the sample, which has more than 50,000 distinct CDR3 sequences, roughly 8.4% seen once. The CDR3 has 12 amino acids. Germline V lookup: CDR1 SGHRS, CDR2 YFSETQ. The V gene lost 5 bases and the J gene lost 5 bases, with 10 bases spanning the gap. Time point denoted: longitudinal time-point 3. This clonotype has at least ten counts. Sequencing input: PBMCs. This chain uses TRBV5-1 with TRBJ1-1; D remains unclear. The origin of this receptor is a woman aged 40 to 55 in good health. CDR3 in DNA: TGCGCCAGCAGTGACCGGAGAACTGAAGCTTTCTTT. It translates to CASSDRRTEAFF. Complete variable domain (other parts from reference TRBV5-1 and TRBJ1-1): KAGVTQTPRYLIKTRGQQVTLSCSPISGHRSVSWYQQTPGQGLQFLFEYFSETQRNKGNFPGRFSGRQFSNSRSEMNVSTLELGDSALYLCASSDRRTEAFFGQGTRLTVV.